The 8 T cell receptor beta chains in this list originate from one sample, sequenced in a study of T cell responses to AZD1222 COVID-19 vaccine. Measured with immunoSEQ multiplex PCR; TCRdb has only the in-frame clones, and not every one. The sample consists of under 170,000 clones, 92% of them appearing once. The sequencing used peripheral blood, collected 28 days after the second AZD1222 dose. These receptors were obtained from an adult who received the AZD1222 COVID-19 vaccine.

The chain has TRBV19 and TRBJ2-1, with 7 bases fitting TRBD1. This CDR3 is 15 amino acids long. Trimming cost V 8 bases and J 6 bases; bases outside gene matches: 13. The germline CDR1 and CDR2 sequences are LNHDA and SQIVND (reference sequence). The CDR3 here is CASATQAGGGNEQFF. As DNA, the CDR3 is TGTGCCAGTGCGACGCAAGCAGGGGGTGGCAATGAGCAGTTCTTC.

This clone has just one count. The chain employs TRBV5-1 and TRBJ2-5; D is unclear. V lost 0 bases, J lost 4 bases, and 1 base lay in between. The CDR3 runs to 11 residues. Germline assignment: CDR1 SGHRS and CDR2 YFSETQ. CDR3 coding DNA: TGCGCCAGCAGCTTGGCAGAGACCCAGTACTTC. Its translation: CASSLAETQYF.

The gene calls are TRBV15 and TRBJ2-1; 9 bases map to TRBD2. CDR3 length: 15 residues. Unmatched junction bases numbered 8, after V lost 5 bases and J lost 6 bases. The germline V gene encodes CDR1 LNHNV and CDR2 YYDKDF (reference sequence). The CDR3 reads CATSPGREGRNEQFF. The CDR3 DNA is TGTGCCACCAGCCCAGGGCGGGAGGGCCGCAATGAGCAGTTCTTC.

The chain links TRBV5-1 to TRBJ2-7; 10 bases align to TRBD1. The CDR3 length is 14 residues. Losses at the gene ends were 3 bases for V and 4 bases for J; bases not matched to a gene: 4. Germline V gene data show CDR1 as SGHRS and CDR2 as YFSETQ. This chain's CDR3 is CASSSTGGRYEQYF. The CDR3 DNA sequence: TGCGCCAGCAGCTCGACAGGGGGCAGGTACGAGCAGTACTTC.

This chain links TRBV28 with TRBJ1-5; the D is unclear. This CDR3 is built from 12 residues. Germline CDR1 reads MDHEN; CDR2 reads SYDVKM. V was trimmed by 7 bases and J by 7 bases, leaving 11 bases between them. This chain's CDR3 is CASNVGSQPQHF. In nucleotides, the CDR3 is TGTGCCAGCAATGTAGGGTCCCAGCCCCAGCATTTT.

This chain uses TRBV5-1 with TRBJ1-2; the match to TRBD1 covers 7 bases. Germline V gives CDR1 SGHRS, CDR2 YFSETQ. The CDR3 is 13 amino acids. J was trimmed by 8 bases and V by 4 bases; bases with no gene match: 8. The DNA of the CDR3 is TGCGCCAGCAGCCCGACAGGGACTGAGGGCTACACCTTC. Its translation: CASSPTGTEGYTF.

CDR3 sequence (DNA): TGTGCCACCAGTGGGGTTAGCGGTCGCTCCTACAATGAGCAGTTCTTC. The encoded protein is CATSGVSGRSYNEQFF. The chain combines TRBV24-1 with TRBJ2-1, with D tentatively TRBD2 (6 bases). V was cut by 5 bases and J by 0 bases, with 13 bases left in between. This CDR3 spans 16 amino acids. Germline CDR1 reads KGHDR; CDR2 reads SFDVKD.

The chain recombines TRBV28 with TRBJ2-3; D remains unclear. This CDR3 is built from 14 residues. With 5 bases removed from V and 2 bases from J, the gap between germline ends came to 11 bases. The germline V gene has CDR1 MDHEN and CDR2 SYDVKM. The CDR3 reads CASSPGLYTDTQYF. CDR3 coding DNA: TGTGCCAGCAGTCCGGGTCTTTACACAGATACGCAGTATTTT. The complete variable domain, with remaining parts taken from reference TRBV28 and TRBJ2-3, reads DVKVTQSSRYLVKRTGEKVFLECVQDMDHENMFWYRQDPGLGLRLIYFSYDVKMKEKGDIPEGYSVSREKKERFSLILESASTNQTSMYLCASSPGLYTDTQYFGPGTRLTVL.